The clone carrying this T cell receptor beta chain was detected many times. Its antigen is unidentified. The sample is drawn from a study of T cell repertoires in cytomegalovirus infection. About the research overall: Shared public TCR beta signatures pointed to both CMV infection and a matching HLA type. Findings and limits, study-wide: The ex vivo response was dominated by HLA-C-restricted CMV-specific TCR beta clonotypes. Accumulated public TCR beta family frequency recognized individuals carrying CMV together with the relevant HLA.

TCRdb re-called the reads with MiXCR, one entry per CDR3 protein. The table records almost 300,000 distinct CDR3 sequences, approximately 10% of them present only once. The CDR3 is 16 residues long. V dropped 2 bases and J dropped 8 bases, with 19 bases sitting between them. Germline CDR1 MNHNY, CDR2 SVGAGI (reference sequence). The receptor comes from a human donor in good health (CMV status not recorded). Some clones in this sample may be carry-over from other donors' samples. The chain carries TRBV6-6 and TRBJ2-1, with D possibly matching TRBD2 (5 bases). The source material was PBMCs. CDR3 sequence (DNA): TGTGCCAGCAGTTACCCCCCGGGGTCACCTATGGATGAGCAGTTCTTC. It yields the protein CASSYPPGSPMDEQFF.